The 6 T cell receptor beta chains given below trace back to one sample, sequenced in a study of T cell changes during pregnancy in multiple sclerosis. Clones were read by immunoSEQ multiplex PCR, and TCRdb kept only the in-frame ones, dropping some. Of approximately 85,000 clones in the sample, approximately 94% are singletons; the top ten hold 2% to 2.5%. Sequenced material: peripheral blood, taken in the third trimester of pregnancy. Receptor source: a female donor with multiple sclerosis, enrolled in a pregnancy study.

The gene calls are TRBV10-3 and TRBJ1-6; TRBD1 aligns across 9 bases. Germline values: CDR1 ENHRY, CDR2 SYGVKD. The CDR3 extends over 12 amino acids. The ends lost 10 bases at V and 14 bases at J; junction bases unmatched: 9. The CDR3 coding sequence is TGTGCCACTTGGGACAGGGATTTTTCCCTCCACTTT. This gives the protein CATWDRDFSLHF.

The rearrangement joins TRBV13 to TRBJ2-5; 9 bases align to TRBD1. The J call is in doubt because the DNA end fits TRBJ2-7 better. CDR1 and CDR2 from the germline V gene are PRHDT and FYEKMQ (reference sequence). This CDR3 contains 15 residues. CDR3 sequence reads: CASSTGTGFSYEQYF. CDR3 coding DNA: TGTGCCAGCAGCACGGGGACAGGGTTTTCCTACGAGCAGTACTTC.

The rearrangement links TRBV5-1 to TRBJ2-1, with 8 bases that match TRBD1. CDR1 is SGHRS, CDR2 YFSETQ, per germline. The CDR3 sequence is 15 residues long. With 4 bases clipped from V and 6 bases from J, the junction kept 9 bases outside the gene matches. The CDR3 is CASSQGATGSNEQFF. In DNA, the CDR3 is TGCGCCAGCAGCCAGGGGGCCACTGGATCCAATGAGCAGTTCTTC. Using reference TRBV5-1 and TRBJ2-1 for the parts outside the CDR3, the full variable domain is KAGVTQTPRYLIKTRGQQVTLSCSPISGHRSVSWYQQTPGQGLQFLFEYFSETQRNKGNFPGRFSGRQFSNSRSEMNVSTLELGDSALYLCASSQGATGSNEQFFGPGTRLTVL.

V gene TRBV7-8 combines with J gene TRBJ1-2; 7 bases are shared with TRBD1. The junction had 7 bases not matched to a gene; V was cut back by 5 bases and J by 4 bases. From germline, CDR1 is SGHVS and CDR2 FQNEAQ. This CDR3 region has 14 residues. In nucleotides, the CDR3 is TGTGCCAGCAGCGGTCGGACAGGAGTCTATGGCTACACCTTC. Translating it yields CASSGRTGVYGYTF.

This chain uses TRBV19 with TRBJ2-1; no clear D gene. The germline CDR1 and CDR2 sequences are LNHDA and SQIVND (reference sequence). The CDR3 has 15 amino acids. V was shortened by 0 bases and J by 4 bases, with 10 bases between the two germline ends. The CDR3, as DNA: TGTGCCAGTAGTATAGATCTAGAACCTTACAATGAGCAGTTCTTC. It specifies CASSIDLEPYNEQFF.

A single count supports this clone. The rearrangement joins TRBV4-1 to TRBJ1-4; TRBD1 aligns across 7 bases. Germline CDR1 reads MGHRA; CDR2 reads YSYEKL. The ends lost 2 bases at V and 2 bases at J; junction bases unmatched: 2. The CDR3 runs 15 residues. CDR3 loop: CASSQPDRTNEKLFF. The DNA for the CDR3 is TGCGCCAGCAGCCAACCGGACAGGACTAATGAAAAACTGTTTTTT.